This T cell receptor (beta chain) is drawn from a study of T cell responses to AZD1222 COVID-19 vaccine. Sequencing used immunoSEQ multiplex PCR; TCRdb keeps in-frame clones, though not all of them. The sample lists 80,000 or so clones; 88% were seen once. This clone was recorded a few times. The TCR originated in an adult in good health. This specimen was peripheral blood, taken on day 0 of MenACWY control vaccination.

The CDR3 reads CASSKICREWHSYEQYF. The CDR3 nucleotides read TGTGCCAGCAGCAAGATTTGTCGGGAGTGGCACTCCTACGAGCAGTACTTC. This chain links TRBV21-1 with TRBJ2-7; the table's TRBD2 call for D was not verified on the DNA. TRBV21-1 is deemed a pseudogene. This CDR3 contains 17 residues.